Presented here are 28 T cell receptor beta chains from one specimen sequenced in a study of blood T cell repertoires in COVID-19. Only in-frame clones appear in the TCRdb table, and some are missing; sequencing was by immunoSEQ multiplex PCR. The top ten hold 11% of the sample, which has some 130,000 clones, roughly four fifths seen once. Sequencing was performed on peripheral blood. The receptors come from a human donor in a cohort sampled during active COVID-19.

This chain connects TRBV19 to TRBJ2-7; 12 nucleotides line up with TRBD1. The V segment lost 6 bases and the J segment 5 bases; nucleotides outside the gene matches: 14. Germline CDR1 reads LNHDA; CDR2 reads SQIVND (reference sequence). The CDR3 totals 17 residues. As DNA, the CDR3 is TGTGCCAGTAGCCTACCTCGGGGGGACAGGGGGCCCCACGAGCAGTACTTC. Its translation: CASSLPRGDRGPHEQYF. The full variable domain, with the rest looked up from reference TRBV19 and TRBJ2-7, is DGGITQSPKYLFRKEGQNVTLSCEQNLNHDAMYWYRQDPGQGLRLIYYSQIVNDFQKGDIAEGYSVSREKKESFPLTVTSAQKNPTAFYLCASSLPRGDRGPHEQYFGPGTRLTVT.

This rearrangement joins TRBV5-6 to TRBJ1-1; D remains ambiguous. Germline lookup yields CDR1 SGHDT and CDR2 YYEEEE. This CDR3 comprises 13 residues. V was shortened by 0 bases and J by 1 base, with 4 bases between the two germline ends. The chain's CDR3 is CASSLEQNTEAFF. The CDR3 DNA follows: TGTGCCAGCAGCTTGGAACAGAACACTGAAGCTTTCTTT.

The chain links TRBV2 to TRBJ1-6, with 7 bases fitting TRBD1. The CDR3 runs 16 residues. Per the germline V gene, CDR1 is SNHLY and CDR2 is FYNNEI. Trimming at V came to 10 bases and at J to 7 bases, leaving 16 bases not matched to a gene. The chain's CDR3 is CAIPFGGQAPNSPLHF. Here the CDR3 DNA reads TGTGCCATCCCCTTCGGAGGACAGGCGCCGAATTCACCCCTCCACTTT.

The chain joins TRBV21-1 to TRBJ1-2; TRBD1, the D gene given by the table, was not confirmed from the DNA. TRBV21-1 is annotated as a pseudogene. The CDR3 covers 14 residues. The CDR3 DNA reads TGTGCCAGCAGCTTTGATGGAACAGGGCAGGGCTACACCTTC. It specifies CASSFDGTGQGYTF.

Here the CDR3 reads CASSTTVGELFF. The CDR3 DNA is TGCGCCAGCAGTACAACCGTCGGGGAGCTGTTTTTT. The chain employs TRBV10-1 and TRBJ2-2; D ambiguous. The CDR3 covers 12 residues. Germline CDR1 WNHNN, CDR2 SYGVQD (reference sequence). V was shortened by 5 bases and J by 7 bases, with 8 bases between the two germline ends.

The table lists this clone with a few counts. V is TRBV7-9 and J is TRBJ1-1; D call uncertain. V was clipped by 2 bases and J by 1 base, with 8 bases between them. In germline, CDR1 is SEHNR, CDR2 FQNEAQ (reference sequence). The CDR3 covers 14 residues. The CDR3, as DNA: TGTGCCAGCAGCTTAATCCTAACGAACACTGAAGCTTTCTTT. As protein: CASSLILTNTEAFF.

In this sample, this clone turned up once. This sequence joins TRBV3-1 (or the pseudogene TRBV3-2) and TRBJ2-7; D remains ambiguous. The CDR3 has 14 amino acids. Germline V lookup: CDR1 LGHDT, CDR2 YNNKEL (reference sequence). V was trimmed by 1 base and J by 5 bases, leaving 12 bases between them. CDR3: CASSQAAASNEQYF. CDR3 bases: TGTGCCAGCAGCCAAGCCGCCGCATCTAACGAGCAGTACTTC.

The chain is built from TRBV5-1 and TRBJ1-5; D gene unclear. Trimming removed 0 bases at V and 2 bases at J, with 15 bases between. The CDR3 consists of 17 residues. Germline V gives CDR1 SGHRS, CDR2 YFSETQ. The CDR3 sequence is CASSLVSGPRGNQPQHF. In nucleotides, the CDR3 is TGCGCCAGCAGCTTGGTGAGTGGTCCACGGGGCAATCAGCCCCAGCATTTT.

V is TRBV29-1 and J is TRBJ1-5; maybe TRBD1 (5 bases). Germline V lookup: CDR1 SQVTM, CDR2 ANQGSEA. The CDR3 covers 13 residues. V lost 5 bases and J 2 bases, leaving 10 bases between the germline ends. The DNA for the CDR3 is TGCAGCGTTAGCCAGGGCGGCAATCAGCCCCAGCATTTT. Encoded protein: CSVSQGGNQPQHF. The full variable domain, with the rest looked up from reference TRBV29-1 and TRBJ1-5, is SAVISQKPSRDICQRGTSLTIQCQVDSQVTMMFWYRQQPGQSLTLIATANQGSEATYESGFVIDKFPISRPNLTFSTLTVSNMSPEDSSIYLCSVSQGGNQPQHFGDGTRLSIL.

The V and J genes are TRBV7-6 and TRBJ1-1; the D is unclear. The CDR3 loop spans 12 amino acids. Per germline, CDR1 SGHVS and CDR2 FNYEAQ. The V gene lost 2 bases and the J gene lost 6 bases, with 7 bases spanning the gap. In nucleotides, the CDR3 is TGTGCCAGCAGCTTAAGCGGCGCTGAAGCTTTCTTT. Translation gives CASSLSGAEAFF. The complete variable domain, with remaining parts taken from reference TRBV7-6 and TRBJ1-1, reads GAGVSQSPRYKVTKRGQDVALRCDPISGHVSLYWYRQALGQGPEFLTYFNYEAQQDKSGLPNDRFSAERPEGSISTLTIQRTEQRDSAMYRCASSLSGAEAFFGQGTRLTVV.

The chain couples TRBV5-1 to TRBJ1-2; D is perhaps TRBD1 (6 bases). This CDR3 region has 15 residues. Per the germline V gene, CDR1 is SGHRS and CDR2 is YFSETQ. The ends were cut back, 4 bases at V and 6 bases at J, with 19 bases in the middle. This CDR3 reads CASSPQGGGRNGYTF. CDR3 DNA: TGCGCCAGCAGCCCTCAAGGCGGGGGCAGGAATGGCTACACCTTC.

CDR3 bases: TGTGCCAGCAGGCCGGATCAGGATGGCTACACCTTC. Its translation is CASRPDQDGYTF. The chain couples TRBV2 to TRBJ1-2; D unclear. The germline V gene encodes CDR1 SNHLY and CDR2 FYNNEI. V gave up 6 bases and J gave up 6 bases, with 11 bases separating them. The CDR3 is 12 residues long.

In nucleotides, the CDR3 is TGTGCCAGCAGTGAACTAGCGGGGGGGCGAGATACGCAGTATTTT. Amino acid sequence: CASSELAGGRDTQYF. The chain carries TRBV27 and TRBJ2-3; TRBD2 agrees at 13 bases. The CDR3 contains 15 residues. The junction had 4 bases not matched to a gene; V was cut back by 5 bases and J by 5 bases. CDR1 MNHEY and CDR2 SMNVEV come from the germline V gene (reference sequence).

This chain uses TRBV7-9 with TRBJ1-1; 8 nucleotides match TRBD1. Germline loops: CDR1 SEHNR, CDR2 FQNEAQ (reference sequence). The trim removed 1 base at V and 5 bases at J, leaving 6 bases unmatched. This CDR3 is built from 15 residues. The CDR3 nucleotides are TGTGCCAGCAGCTTAGTCTCAGGGGGCGAAACTGAAGCTTTCTTT. It specifies CASSLVSGGETEAFF. Complete variable domain (other parts from reference TRBV7-9 and TRBJ1-1): DTGVSQNPRHKITKRGQNVTFRCDPISEHNRLYWYRQTLGQGPEFLTYFQNEAQLEKSRLLSDRFSAERPKGSFSTLEIQRTEQGDSAMYLCASSLVSGGETEAFFGQGTRLTVV.

This clone is a singleton in its sample. The chain links TRBV19 to TRBJ2-2; D is unresolved. CDR1 and CDR2 (germline): LNHDA, SQIVND (reference sequence). This CDR3 has 14 residues. V was shortened by 6 bases and J by 0 bases, with 8 bases between the two germline ends. The CDR3 region is CASSPGPNTGELFF. CDR3 nucleotides: TGTGCCAGTAGCCCTGGCCCGAACACCGGGGAGCTGTTTTTT.

This clone was counted between two and nine times. The rearrangement joins TRBV6-5 to TRBJ2-7; D is possibly TRBD2 (5 bases). V was trimmed by 9 bases and J by 2 bases, leaving 8 bases between them. The germline gives CDR1 MNHEY, CDR2 SVGAGI. The CDR3 spans 11 residues. The CDR3 loop is CASTGTYEQYF. CDR3 coding DNA: TGTGCCAGTACGGGAACCTACGAGCAGTACTTC.

The chain has TRBV6-5 and TRBJ2-3; 12 nucleotides agree with TRBD2. The junction had 11 bases not matched to a gene; V was cut back by 6 bases and J by 10 bases. The CDR3 has 15 amino acids. Looked up from germline, CDR1 is MNHEY and CDR2 is SVGAGI. In DNA, the CDR3 is TGTGCCAGCAGGATGACTAGCGGGGGTGCCCATCCGCAGTATTTT. Its protein product is CASRMTSGGAHPQYF.

The V and J genes are TRBV30 and TRBJ1-1; TRBD1 matches 7 bases. V trimming: 5 bases; J trimming: 4 bases; junction bases outside the gene matches: 10. The CDR3 has 14 residues. The V gene's germline CDR1 is GTSNPN and CDR2 SVGIG (reference sequence). This CDR3 reads CAWGKGGFGTEAFF. In DNA, the CDR3 is TGTGCCTGGGGAAAAGGGGGCTTTGGCACTGAAGCTTTCTTT.

This rearrangement joins TRBV27 to TRBJ2-7, with 7 bases aligning to TRBD2. Trimming cost V 0 bases and J 12 bases; bases outside gene matches: 14. This CDR3 has 15 amino acids. Looked up from germline, CDR1 is MNHEY and CDR2 is SMNVEV (reference sequence). CDR3 DNA sequence: TGTGCCAGCAGTTTATCCCCCTTCTCTGCGGGGGTTCTGTACTTC. It translates to CASSLSPFSAGVLYF.

The gene calls are TRBV4-2 and TRBJ1-4; the match to TRBD1 covers 7 bases. The germline V gene encodes CDR1 LGHNA and CDR2 YNFKEQ. Trimming removed 4 bases from V and 8 bases from J; junction bases left unmatched: 19. The CDR3 loop spans 18 amino acids. The CDR3 spells CASSPRDSAQMLWEKLFF. CDR3 nucleotide sequence: TGTGCCAGCAGCCCCCGGGACAGTGCGCAAATGTTGTGGGAAAAACTGTTTTTT.

The chain recombines TRBV7-9 with TRBJ2-7, with D tentatively TRBD2 (6 bases). This CDR3 has 13 residues. Trimming removed 1 base at V and 4 bases at J, with 8 bases between. Germline CDR1 and CDR2: SEHNR and FQNEAQ (reference sequence). Here the CDR3 reads CASSLVGGYEQYF. The CDR3 nucleotides are TGTGCCAGCAGCTTAGTCGGAGGGTACGAGCAGTACTTC.

V usage is TRBV5-1 and J usage is TRBJ1-1; 8 bases line up with TRBD1. The CDR3 is 15 amino acids. J gave up 5 bases and V 7 bases, and 13 bases lay outside the gene matches. Germline CDR1 SGHRS, CDR2 YFSETQ. CDR3 sequence reads: CASGRGTGGETEAFF. The DNA of the CDR3 is TGCGCCAGCGGGAGAGGGACAGGTGGGGAGACTGAAGCTTTCTTT.

This chain uses TRBV19 with TRBJ2-7; D remains unclear. The CDR3 extends over 15 amino acids. Trimming removed 4 bases from V and 0 bases from J, with 13 bases in between. Per germline, CDR1 LNHDA and CDR2 SQIVND (reference sequence). CDR3 coding DNA: TGTGCCAGTAGTAAGACTCCTAGGAGCTCCTACGAGCAGTACTTC. Its translation is CASSKTPRSSYEQYF.

The CDR3 DNA follows: TGTGCCAGCAGCTTATATGGGGACAGGGTCGGCAATGAGCAGTTCTTC. Encoded protein: CASSLYGDRVGNEQFF. The chain links TRBV13 to TRBJ2-1; 9 bases fit TRBD1. Trimming took 2 bases from V and 6 from J; bases not matched to a gene: 8. The CDR3 totals 16 residues. CDR1 and CDR2 from the germline V gene are PRHDT and FYEKMQ (reference sequence).

This chain connects TRBV18 to TRBJ1-3; 8 bases align to TRBD1. Germline V gene lookup returns CDR1 KGHSH and CDR2 LQKENI. Trimming at V came to 3 bases and at J to 3 bases, leaving 4 bases not matched to a gene. The CDR3 consists of 15 residues. The CDR3 bases are TGTGCCAGCTCACCCCAGGGGGCGAATGGAAACACCATATATTTT. The encoded protein is CASSPQGANGNTIYF.

This chain uses TRBV28 with TRBJ1-2; 7 nucleotides line up with TRBD1. CDR1 is MDHEN and CDR2 is SYDVKM in the germline V gene. This CDR3 has 16 residues. After removal of 5 bases from V and 4 bases from J, the junction contained 13 bases not matched to a gene. CDR3 region: CASSLGSTGPSYGYTF. The CDR3, as DNA: TGTGCCAGCAGTCTAGGCTCGACAGGGCCCAGCTATGGCTACACCTTC.

This clone was seen a handful of times. This chain uses TRBV30 with TRBJ2-4, with 10 positions matching TRBD2. Germline V lookup: CDR1 GTSNPN, CDR2 SVGIG (reference sequence). The CDR3 covers 14 residues. The V gene end was trimmed by 8 bases and the J gene end by 3 bases; junction bases not matched to a gene: 7. CDR3: CAITLAGNKNIQYF. DNA for the CDR3: TGTGCCATCACACTAGCGGGGAACAAAAACATTCAGTACTTC.

This clone was detected once. CDR3: CASSLLTDFSGANVLTF. CDR3 sequence (DNA): TGTGCCAGCAGTTTGTTGACAGACTTCTCTGGGGCCAACGTCCTGACTTTC. The chain recombines TRBV28 with TRBJ2-6, with TRBD1 as a possible D gene (5 bases). The CDR3 is 17 residues long. The ends were cut back, 3 bases at V and 0 bases at J, with 12 bases in the middle. Germline V CDR1 and CDR2: MDHEN, SYDVKM.